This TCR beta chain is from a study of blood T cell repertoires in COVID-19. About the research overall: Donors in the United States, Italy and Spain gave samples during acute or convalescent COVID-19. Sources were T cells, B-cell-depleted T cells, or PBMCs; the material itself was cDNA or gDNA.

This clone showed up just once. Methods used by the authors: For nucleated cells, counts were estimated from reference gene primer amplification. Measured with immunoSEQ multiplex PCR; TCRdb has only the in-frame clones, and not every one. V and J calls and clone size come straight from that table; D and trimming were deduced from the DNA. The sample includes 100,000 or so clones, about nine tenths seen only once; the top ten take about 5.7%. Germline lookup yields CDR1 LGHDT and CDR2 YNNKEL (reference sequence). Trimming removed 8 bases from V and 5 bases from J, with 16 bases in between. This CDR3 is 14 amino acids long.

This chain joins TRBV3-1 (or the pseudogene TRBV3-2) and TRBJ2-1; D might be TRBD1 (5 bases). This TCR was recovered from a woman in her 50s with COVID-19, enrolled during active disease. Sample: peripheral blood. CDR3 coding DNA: TGTGCCAGCCGTAAGACCCAGGGCGACAATGAGCAGTTCTTC. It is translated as CASRKTQGDNEQFF.